Below, one T cell receptor beta chain is given with its context. The antigen remains unidentified. This CDR3 is built from 15 residues. V was pared by 1 base and J by 0 bases, with 3 bases of the junction left unmatched. Germline CDR1 SGHVS, CDR2 FNYEAQ. This sample is drawn from a study of blood T cells in healthy people across ages. Study as a whole: Template-switching capture recovered about one barcoded beta molecule per two T cells. Study-wide findings and caveats: The authors considered diversity estimates from one million T cells to be underestimates.

A sample-barcoded 5' primer and a J-beta primer mix were used in a second PCR of about 6 to 12 cycles. A template-switch adaptor that had 12 random nucleotides put a tag on each cDNA molecule. Per sample, CDR3-containing paired-end reads numbered at least 2.5 million. In TCRdb, the 5' RACE reads were re-called with MiXCR into one record per CDR3 protein. Of roughly 500,000 distinct CDR3 sequences listed, approximately 30% are singletons. The sample consisted of blood. The receptor was isolated from a woman in her seventies in good health. The genes are TRBV7-6 and TRBJ2-7; 7 nucleotides line up with TRBD1. CDR3 protein: CASSLGGDSSYEQYF. The DNA of the CDR3 is TGTGCCAGCAGCTTAGGAGGGGACAGCTCCTACGAGCAGTACTTC.